This T cell receptor (beta chain) derives from a study of kidney transplant recipient with SARS-CoV-2 infection. In this sample, this clonotype turned up a few times. A much larger clone sits a single nucleotide away, making a read error possible. This CDR3 region has 14 residues. Trimming left V 2 bases short and J 5 bases short, with 12 bases between. CDR1 is MNHEY and CDR2 is SVGAGI in the germline V gene. TCRdb itself ran the reads through MiXCR, one entry per CDR3 protein. The table lists 200,000 to 300,000 distinct CDR3 sequences, about 28% of them singletons. Here the sequenced sample was a blood sample, taken at baseline and on approximately day 120 from a kidney transplant recipient. This rearrangement joins TRBV6-5 to TRBJ1-2, with D possibly matching TRBD1 (5 bases). This receptor was obtained from a young adult male patient who had COVID-19 and was a kidney transplant recipient. The graft donor may have given rise to some T cells. The CDR3 spells CASSYRAEGYGYTF. CDR3 nucleotides: TGTGCCAGCAGTTACCGGGCCGAGGGGTATGGCTACACCTTC.